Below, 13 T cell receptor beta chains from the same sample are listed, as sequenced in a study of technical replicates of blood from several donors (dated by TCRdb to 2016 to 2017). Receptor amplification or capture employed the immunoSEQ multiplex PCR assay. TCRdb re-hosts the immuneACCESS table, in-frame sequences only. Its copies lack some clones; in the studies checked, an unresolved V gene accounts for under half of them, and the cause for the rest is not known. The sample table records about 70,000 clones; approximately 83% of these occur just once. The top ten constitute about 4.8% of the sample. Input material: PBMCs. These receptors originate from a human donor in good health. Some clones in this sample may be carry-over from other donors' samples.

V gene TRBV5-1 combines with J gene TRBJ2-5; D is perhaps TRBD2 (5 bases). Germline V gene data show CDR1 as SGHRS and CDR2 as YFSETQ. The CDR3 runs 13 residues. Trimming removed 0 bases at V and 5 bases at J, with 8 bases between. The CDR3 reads CASSLGGSETQYF. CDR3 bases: TGCGCCAGCAGCTTGGGCGGGTCCGAGACCCAGTACTTC. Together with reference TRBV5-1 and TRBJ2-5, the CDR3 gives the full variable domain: KAGVTQTPRYLIKTRGQQVTLSCSPISGHRSVSWYQQTPGQGLQFLFEYFSETQRNKGNFPGRFSGRQFSNSRSEMNVSTLELGDSALYLCASSLGGSETQYFGPGTRLLVL.

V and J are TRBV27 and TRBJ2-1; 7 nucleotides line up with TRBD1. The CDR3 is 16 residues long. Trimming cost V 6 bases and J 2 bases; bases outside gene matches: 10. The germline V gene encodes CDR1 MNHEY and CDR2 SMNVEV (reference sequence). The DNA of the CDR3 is TGTGCCAGCAGCCGAGGGGACAGTTTAACCTACAATGAGCAGTTCTTC. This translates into CASSRGDSLTYNEQFF.

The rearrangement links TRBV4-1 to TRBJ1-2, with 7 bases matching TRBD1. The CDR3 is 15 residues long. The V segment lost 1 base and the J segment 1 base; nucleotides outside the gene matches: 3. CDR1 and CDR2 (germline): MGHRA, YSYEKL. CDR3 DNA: TGCGCCAGCAGCCAAGGGGACAGAGTTAACTATGGCTACACCTTC. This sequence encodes CASSQGDRVNYGYTF.

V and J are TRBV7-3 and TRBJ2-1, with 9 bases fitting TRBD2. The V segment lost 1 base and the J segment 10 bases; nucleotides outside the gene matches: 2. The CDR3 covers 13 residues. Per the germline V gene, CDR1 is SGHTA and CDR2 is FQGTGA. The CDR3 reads CASSLSLAGEQFF. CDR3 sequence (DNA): TGTGCCAGCAGCTTAAGCCTAGCGGGAGAGCAGTTCTTC.

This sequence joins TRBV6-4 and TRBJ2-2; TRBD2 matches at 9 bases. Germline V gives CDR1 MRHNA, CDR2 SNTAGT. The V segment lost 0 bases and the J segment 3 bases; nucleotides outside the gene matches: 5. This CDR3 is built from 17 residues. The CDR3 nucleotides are TGTGCCAGCAGTGACTCGTCCAGCGGGAGGCACACCGGGGAGCTGTTTTTT. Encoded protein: CASSDSSSGRHTGELFF.

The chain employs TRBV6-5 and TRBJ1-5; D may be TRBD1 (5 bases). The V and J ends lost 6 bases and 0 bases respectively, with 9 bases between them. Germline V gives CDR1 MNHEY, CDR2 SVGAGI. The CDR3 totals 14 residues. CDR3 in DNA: TGTGCCAGCAGGAGTGACAGTAGCAATCAGCCCCAGCATTTT. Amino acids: CASRSDSSNQPQHF.

This CDR3 is CATKRGGTVGEQYF. The CDR3 DNA is TGTGCCACCAAGAGGGGCGGGACGGTGGGCGAGCAGTACTTC. The chain employs TRBV15 and TRBJ2-7; D is possibly TRBD2 (6 bases). Trimming cost V 7 bases and J 6 bases, with 19 bases left between them. CDR1 and CDR2 from the germline V gene are LNHNV and YYDKDF (reference sequence). The CDR3 is made up of 14 amino acids.

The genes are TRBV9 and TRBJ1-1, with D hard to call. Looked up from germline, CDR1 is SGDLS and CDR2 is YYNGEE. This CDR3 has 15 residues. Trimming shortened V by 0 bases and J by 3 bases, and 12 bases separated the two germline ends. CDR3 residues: CASSVGPDFDTEAFF. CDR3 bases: TGTGCCAGCAGCGTAGGCCCAGATTTCGACACTGAAGCTTTCTTT.

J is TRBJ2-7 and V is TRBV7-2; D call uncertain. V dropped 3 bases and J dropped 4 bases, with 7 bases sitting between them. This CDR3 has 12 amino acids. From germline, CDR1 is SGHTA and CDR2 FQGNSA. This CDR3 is CASSFSRYEQYF. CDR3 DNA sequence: TGTGCCAGCAGCTTTTCACGGTACGAGCAGTACTTC.

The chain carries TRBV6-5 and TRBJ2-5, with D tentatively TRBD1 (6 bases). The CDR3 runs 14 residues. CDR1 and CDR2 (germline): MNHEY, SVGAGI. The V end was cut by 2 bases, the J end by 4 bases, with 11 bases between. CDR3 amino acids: CASSYARGGETQYF. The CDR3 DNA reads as TGTGCCAGCAGTTACGCCAGGGGTGGAGAGACCCAGTACTTC.

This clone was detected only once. The CDR3 reads CASSGRRVGQPQHF. The CDR3 bases are TGTGCCAGCAGTGGCCGACGGGTGGGTCAGCCCCAGCATTTT. The rearrangement joins TRBV27 to TRBJ1-5; D not resolved. This CDR3 spans 14 amino acids. Germline values: CDR1 MNHEY, CDR2 SMNVEV (reference sequence). V lost 5 bases, J lost 6 bases, and 14 bases lay in between.

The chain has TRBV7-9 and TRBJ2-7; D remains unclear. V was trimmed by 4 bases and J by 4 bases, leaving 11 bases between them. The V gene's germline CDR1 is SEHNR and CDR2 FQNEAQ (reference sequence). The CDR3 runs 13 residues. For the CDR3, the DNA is TGTGCCAGCAGCTCCCGATTACAATACGAGCAGTACTTC. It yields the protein CASSSRLQYEQYF. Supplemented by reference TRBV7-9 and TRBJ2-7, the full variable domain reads DTGVSQNPRHKITKRGQNVTFRCDPISEHNRLYWYRQTLGQGPEFLTYFQNEAQLEKSRLLSDRFSAERPKGSFSTLEIQRTEQGDSAMYLCASSSRLQYEQYFGPGTRLTVT.

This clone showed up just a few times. The chain's CDR3 is CASSHQPAGVRVGELFF. The CDR3 DNA follows: TGCGCCAGCAGCCACCAGCCTGCGGGAGTTCGCGTCGGGGAGCTGTTTTTT. V and J are TRBV4-3 and TRBJ2-2, with TRBD2 matching 7 bases. The germline CDR1 and CDR2 sequences are LGHNA and YSLEER. The CDR3 is 17 amino acids. V lost 3 bases, J lost 7 bases, and 14 bases stayed unmatched.